A selection of T cell receptor beta chains follows, all from one sample in a study of blood T cell repertoires in COVID-19. Produced via immunoSEQ multiplex PCR; TCRdb's table is partial and in-frame only. The table lists just over 650,000 clones, 85% to 90% of them singletons. Sequenced input: peripheral blood. Receptor source: a woman aged 18-29 years with acute or convalescent COVID-19. CDR3s include the opening cysteine and the closing phenylalanine or tryptophan. The order of the fields is D gene, J gene, V gene, clone size, CDR3 protein, CDR3 DNA. The D gene is left open where the match is weak. Rows may omit the clone size; those that give it use once, few, many or a size class.

NA TRBJ2-1 TRBV7-9 NA CASSSTANEQFF TGTGCCAGCAGCTCTACCGCCAATGAGCAGTTCTTC
TRBD1 TRBJ2-1 TRBV3-1/TRBV3-2 NA CASVGGQGPHNEQFF TGTGCCAGCGTAGGTGGACAGGGACCCCACAATGAGCAGTTCTTC
NA TRBJ1-1 TRBV12-3/TRBV12-4 NA CASTLGRGAEAFF TGTGCCAGCACCTTGGGCAGGGGTGCTGAAGCTTTCTTT
TRBD1 TRBJ1-1 TRBV11-2 NA CASSLDPAGTGAEAFF TGTGCCAGCAGCTTAGATCCCGCCGGCACAGGGGCTGAAGCTTTCTTT
TRBD1 TRBJ2-7 TRBV2 NA CASSARDRGAYEQYF TGTGCCAGCAGTGCCCGGGACAGGGGGGCCTACGAGCAGTACTTC
NA TRBJ1-2 TRBV4-1 NA CASSQGGGLGYTF TGCGCCAGCAGCCAAGGGGGCGGTTTGGGCTACACCTTC
TRBD1 TRBJ1-2 TRBV2 NA CASRTGTNYGYTF TGTGCCAGCAGGACAGGGACCAACTATGGCTACACCTTC
TRBD1 TRBJ1-1 TRBV30 NA CAWSFPRTGRITEAFF TGTGCCTGGAGTTTTCCGAGGACAGGCCGAATCACTGAAGCTTTCTTT
TRBD1 TRBJ1-2 TRBV30 NA CAWNLQGGYNYGYTF TGTGCCTGGAACTTGCAGGGGGGATATAACTATGGCTACACCTTC
TRBD2 TRBJ2-7 TRBV25-1 NA CASSVASAGDEQYF TGTGCCAGCAGTGTGGCATCTGCGGGGGACGAGCAGTACTTC
NA TRBJ1-6 TRBV27 NA CASSLANSPLHF TGTGCCAGCAGTTTGGCCAATTCACCCCTCCACTTT
TRBD1 TRBJ2-7 TRBV19 few CVPPPGQSSYEQYF TGTGTTCCTCCCCCGGGACAGAGCTCCTACGAGCAGTACTTC
NA TRBJ2-1 TRBV9 NA CASSGTTPYNEQFF TGTGCCAGCAGCGGGACTACCCCCTACAATGAGCAGTTCTTC
NA TRBJ1-1 TRBV29-1 NA CSVWRLNTEAFF TGCAGCGTTTGGAGGCTGAACACTGAAGCTTTCTTT
NA TRBJ2-1 TRBV7-3 NA CASSPQGLNEQFF TGTGCCAGCAGCCCCCAGGGGCTCAATGAGCAGTTCTTC
NA TRBJ2-3 TRBV7-2 NA CASSSPGPSVTQYF TGTGCCAGCAGCTCCCCAGGGCCAAGTGTCACGCAGTATTTT
NA TRBJ1-6 TRBV6-2/TRBV6-3 once CASSPPYRDSPLHF TGTGCCAGCAGTCCCCCTTACAGGGATTCACCCCTCCACTTT
NA TRBJ2-2 TRBV19 NA CASSLGGSGELFF TGTGCCAGTAGCCTAGGGGGATCCGGGGAGCTGTTTTTT
TRBD1 TRBJ1-2 TRBV18 NA CASSPGTGYGYTF TGTGCCAGCTCACCCGGGACAGGGTATGGCTACACCTTC
NA TRBJ1-2 TRBV29-1 NA CSGTLAEGYGYTF TGCAGCGGCACGTTGGCTGAGGGCTATGGCTACACCTTC
NA TRBJ1-4 TRBV28 NA CASSFLEKLFF TGTGCCAGCAGTTTCCTTGAAAAACTGTTTTTT
NA TRBJ1-6 TRBV27 NA CASSLGAGANSPLHF TGTGCCAGCAGCCTAGGGGCGGGGGCGAATTCACCCCTCCACTTT
TRBD2 TRBJ2-3 TRBV7-3 NA CASSPRAGRGYTDTQYF TGTGCCAGCAGCCCCCGAGCCGGGCGGGGGTACACAGATACGCAGTATTTT
NA TRBJ1-5 TRBV5-6 NA CASTTGGFSNQPQHF TGTGCCAGCACTACTGGGGGCTTTTCCAATCAGCCCCAGCATTTT
TRBD1 TRBJ1-5 TRBV2 NA CASRRYPGTGERSNQPQHF TGTGCCAGCAGGCGTTACCCCGGGACAGGGGAACGGAGCAATCAGCCCCAGCATTTT
NA TRBJ2-7 TRBV29-1 NA CSVVEGRMTYEQYF TGCAGCGTTGTTGAGGGCCGGATGACCTACGAGCAGTACTTC
NA TRBJ1-1 TRBV6-5 NA CASTPAGGTEAFF TGTGCCAGCACCCCGGCGGGGGGCACTGAAGCTTTCTTT
NA TRBJ1-3 TRBV11-2 NA CASSLVAGLWDTIYF TGTGCCAGCAGCTTAGTGGCAGGCCTCTGGGACACCATATATTTT
TRBD2 TRBJ2-2 TRBV7-3 NA CASSYGLAGTGELFF TGTGCCAGCAGCTATGGACTAGCGGGGACCGGGGAGCTGTTTTTT
NA TRBJ1-3 TRBV19 NA CASQKGGPTYSGNTIYF TGTGCCTCTCAAAAAGGAGGACCCACTTACTCTGGAAACACCATATATTTT
TRBD1 TRBJ1-2 TRBV3-1/TRBV3-2 NA CASSPTGGNGYTF TGTGCCAGCAGCCCGACAGGGGGGAATGGCTACACCTTC
TRBD1 TRBJ1-2 TRBV4-3 NA CASSQDLATGAYGYTF TGCGCCAGCAGCCAAGATCTGGCGACAGGGGCCTATGGCTACACCTTC
TRBD2 TRBJ2-1 TRBV6-5 NA CASSSTSGGVDEQFF TGTGCCAGCAGTTCGACTAGCGGGGGGGTGGATGAGCAGTTCTTC
TRBD1 TRBJ1-3 TRBV4-1 NA CASSRRPGQTEPGNTIYF TGCGCCAGCAGCCGCCGACCGGGACAGACCGAACCCGGAAACACCATATATTTT
NA TRBJ1-5 TRBV5-1 NA CASSWDGRTNQPQHF TGCGCCAGCAGCTGGGACGGGAGAACTAATCAGCCCCAGCATTTT
NA TRBJ2-7 TRBV5-1 once CASSSYRDGEQYF TGCGCCAGCAGCTCGTACAGGGACGGGGAGCAGTACTTC
NA TRBJ1-1 TRBV4-1 NA CASSQGGLRNTEAFF TGCGCCAGCAGCCAAGGAGGGTTAAGAAACACTGAAGCTTTCTTT
TRBD1 TRBJ1-2 TRBV11-3 NA CASSDRDYGYTF TGTGCCAGCAGCGACAGGGACTATGGCTACACCTTC
TRBD2 TRBJ2-3 TRBV11-2 NA CASSTASGASDTQYF TGTGCCAGCAGCACCGCTAGCGGGGCGTCAGATACGCAGTATTTT
NA TRBJ1-5 TRBV28 NA CASTGGSNQPQHF TGTGCCAGCACGGGTGGAAGCAATCAGCCCCAGCATTTT
NA TRBJ1-1 TRBV2 once CASSVQGGSTEAFF TGTGCCAGCAGTGTCCAGGGCGGGAGCACTGAAGCTTTCTTT
NA TRBJ1-5 TRBV27 NA CASSDQDSNQPQHF TGTGCCAGCAGTGACCAGGATAGCAATCAGCCCCAGCATTTT
NA TRBJ1-2 TRBV25-1 once CASSTHLGGVYGYTF TGTGCCAGCAGTACCCACCTCGGGGGGGTCTATGGCTACACCTTC
TRBD1 TRBJ2-7 TRBV7-6 once CASSSLGEPGQDRLGGYEQYF TGTGCCAGCAGCTCCCTAGGGGAACCGGGACAGGATCGGCTCGGGGGCTACGAGCAGTACTTC
NA TRBJ2-1 TRBV4-1 NA CASSQDPRRSYNEQFF TGCGCCAGCAGCCAAGATCCGCGCCGTTCCTACAATGAGCAGTTCTTC
NA TRBJ1-1 TRBV19 NA CASTLLPPGFGITEAFF TGTGCCAGTACCCTCCTGCCCCCAGGGTTTGGTATCACTGAAGCTTTCTTT
NA TRBJ2-2 TRBV6-1 NA CASSELVGDTGELFF TGTGCCAGCAGTGAACTCGTAGGGGACACCGGGGAGCTGTTTTTT
TRBD1 TRBJ1-2 TRBV12-3/TRBV12-4 NA CASTPGTAYGYTF TGTGCCAGCACCCCCGGGACAGCATATGGCTACACCTTC
NA TRBJ1-2 TRBV29-1 NA CSVDLFPGYTF TGCAGCGTTGATCTCTTCCCCGGCTACACCTTC
NA TRBJ1-1 TRBV29-1 NA CSGGQNTEAFF TGCAGCGGGGGACAGAACACTGAAGCTTTCTTT
NA TRBJ2-7 TRBV4-1 NA CASSQARTYEQYF TGCGCCAGCAGCCAAGCGCGCACCTACGAGCAGTACTTC
TRBD1 TRBJ2-1 TRBV27 NA CASSVAGTDFNEQFF TGTGCCAGCAGTGTCGCCGGGACAGACTTCAATGAGCAGTTCTTC
NA TRBJ2-7 TRBV18 few CASSPGQTYEQYF TGTGCCAGCTCACCAGGACAGACCTACGAGCAGTACTTC